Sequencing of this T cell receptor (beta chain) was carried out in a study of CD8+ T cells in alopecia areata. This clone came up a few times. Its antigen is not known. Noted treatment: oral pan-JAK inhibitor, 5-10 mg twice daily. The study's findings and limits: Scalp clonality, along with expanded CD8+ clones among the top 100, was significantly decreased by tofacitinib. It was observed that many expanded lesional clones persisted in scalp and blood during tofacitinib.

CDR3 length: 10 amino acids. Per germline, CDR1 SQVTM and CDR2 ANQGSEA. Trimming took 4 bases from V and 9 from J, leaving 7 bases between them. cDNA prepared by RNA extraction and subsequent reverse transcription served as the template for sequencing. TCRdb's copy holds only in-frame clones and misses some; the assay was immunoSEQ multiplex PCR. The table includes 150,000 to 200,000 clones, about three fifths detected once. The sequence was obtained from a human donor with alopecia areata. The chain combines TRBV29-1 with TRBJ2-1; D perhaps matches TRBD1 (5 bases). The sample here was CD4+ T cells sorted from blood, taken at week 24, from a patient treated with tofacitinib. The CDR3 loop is CSVGQSEQFF. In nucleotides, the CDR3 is TGCAGCGTTGGACAGAGTGAGCAGTTCTTC.